This T cell receptor (beta chain) was recorded in a study of cytomegalovirus exposure and HLA in healthy donors. It was with 60 Vbeta and 13 Jbeta primers that the PCR ran. Libraries were prepared by immunoSEQ multiplex PCR; TCRdb keeps only in-frame clonotypes and omits some of them. The profile shows over 75,000 clones, about 89% of them singletons. The CDR3 is made up of 15 amino acids. V was shortened by 1 base and J by 11 bases, with 20 bases between the two germline ends. CDR1 SGHDT and CDR2 YYEEEE come from the germline V gene. Study conclusions and caveats: Fewer N-insertions (relative to the approximately 670-donor mean) were reportedly seen in an Asian-associated ancestry cluster in a later analysis. Rare sequences made up most TCRs, while some public TCRs were found in many donors.

Points on this clone: Its specificity is unknown.

The clonotype originates from a man aged 30-40 years in good health and CMV-seropositive. What was sequenced was PBMCs. The chain uses TRBV5-6 and TRBJ2-3, with D possibly being TRBD1 (6 bases). CDR3 DNA sequence: TGTGCCAGCAGCTTGCTCGGACAGACCCAGTTGATGCAGTATTTT. Translation: CASSLLGQTQLMQYF. The full variable domain, with the rest looked up from reference TRBV5-6 and TRBJ2-3, is DAGVTQSPTHLIKTRGQQVTLRCSPKSGHDTVSWYQQALGQGPQFIFQYYEEEERQRGNFPDRFSGHQFPNYSSELNVNALLLGDSALYLCASSLLGQTQLMQYFGPGTRLTVL.